The sequence of this T cell receptor beta chain was determined in a study of cytotoxic CD8 clonotypes in ibrutinib-treated CLL (dated by TCRdb to the early 2020s). Background on the whole study: The cohort had around twelve relapsed/refractory and roughly 14 treatment-naive patients; fewer than 18 were IGHV unmutated. Partial responses were observed in about 25 patients and complete responses in 2; after a median follow-up of around 68 months, remission was maintained in roughly 14 patients and progression was observed in approximately twelve. The response samples were drawn at a median of approximately twelve months into treatment, with a range of roughly 6 to 40 months. On average, each sample yielded hundreds of thousands of productive templates and about 94,000 productive rearrangements. Of the roughly 90 participants in the trial, approximately 26 had longitudinal samples available. Cryopreserved peripheral blood mononuclear cells were obtained before treatment, at response, and at either sustained remission or disease progression. Here is what the overall study found, with its caveats: Public clonotypes were rare and either shrank or stayed stable during treatment, and the rise in clonality at ibrutinib response reflected expansion of private clonotypes. An increase in clonality was observed at ibrutinib response, with clonality remaining stable during sustained remission and falling back toward baseline at progression. Sampling times were not matched between patients in sustained remission and patients whose disease was progressing, and lymph node repertoires were not examined. At baseline, clonality was higher than in age-matched healthy donors and showed a strong correlation with circulating CD8+ T-cell counts.

The goal of deep resolution MiSeq sequencing was a depth between 1 in 1 million and 1 in 200,000 T cells, and coverage averaged 10x per clonotype. The immunoSEQ hsTCRB Kit was used to generate the TCR beta libraries. In the original analysis: Data were analyzed with ImmunoSEQ Data Assistant and ImmunoSEQ Analyzer, with V, D and J genes assigned per IMGT definitions. Clonality was computed as one minus normalized Shannon entropy of productive rearrangement frequencies, ranging from 0 to 1. Only overrepresented clonotypes making up at least 0.05% of each patient's repertoire were included in the public clonotype analysis. Repertoires from about a dozen age-matched healthy donors in immuneACCESS were used as clonality controls. What TCRdb holds here is the immuneACCESS table cut down to in-frame rearrangements. Part of the clones is not present; checked against another copy, under half of the missing clones reflect an unresolved V gene, and the others are unexplained. From that table come the V and J calls and clone size; the DNA was used to work out D and trimming. The sample profile shows about 86,000 clones; around 83% of them were found once. Jointly, the top ten make up under 6.5% of the sample.

Roughly 1.9 micrograms of genomic DNA were extracted from cryopreserved PBMCs for TCR beta library preparation. High-throughput TCR beta sequencing was performed on longitudinal blood samples from CLL patients receiving ibrutinib monotherapy. The patients were enrolled in a single-center, open-label phase 2 trial of ibrutinib monotherapy. Points on this clone: Its binding antigen is unknown. The input lacks base qualities; no much larger clone sits a single base away.

The receptor was isolated from a human donor with chronic lymphocytic leukemia. This specimen consisted of PBMCs, obtained before ibrutinib treatment.

Here is the DNA: TGTGCCATCAGTGATGGCGACTTGGGGGGCTACACCTTC. It is translated as CAISDGDLGGYTF. The chain links TRBV10-3 with TRBJ1-2, with the identity of the D gene unclear. V loses 3 bases of germline sequence and J loses 8 bases, and the interval between the two ends is 13 bases. The CDR3, cysteine through phenylalanine, is 13 amino acids long. The CDR3 DNA has 39 bases and is translated from base 1. CDR1 and CDR2, per the germline V gene, are ENHRY and SYGVKD.